A single TCR beta chain is shown here with its context. This clonotype was detected a few times. This receptor's antigen is unknown. It has no much larger one-base neighbor in the sample; base qualities were not kept. Counted from cysteine to phenylalanine, this CDR3 has 15 amino acids. The read is trimmed to its CDR3 DNA, 45 bases read in frame from base 1. Trimming takes 4 bases from V and 0 bases from J, and the germline ends sit 10 bases apart. Taken from the germline V gene, the CDR1 and CDR2 loops are MGHDK and SYGVNS. These data come from a study of response to subunit inactivated influenza vaccine (dated by TCRdb to 2016 to 2019). About the investigation overall: Deep quantitative T cell receptor repertoire profiling was used in the study to track responses to a trivalent subunit inactivated influenza vaccine.

The library was prepared using RT-PCR. Sequencing was carried out with an Illumina HiSeq 2500. The public reads were run again by TCRdb, first through fastp at Q25 and then through MiXCR, and only productive beta chains were kept. Rows matching on CDR3 protein sequence are summarized as one entry with the most common DNA and genes. The sample table shows hundreds of thousands of distinct CDR3 sequences, and 14% are seen once. The leading ten clones occupy 7.6% of the sample. Points the paper makes about the study in general: The authors suggested that each seasonal influenza vaccination may recruit only a limited number of new T cells.

This receptor was identified in a man in his forties or fifties who received an inactivated influenza vaccine. Donor details come from another sample of the same person, matched by shared clones. The chain was built from TRBV25-1 and TRBJ2-1; TRBD2 is a possible D gene, resting on 6 matching bases. The starting material was PBMCs from blood, obtained 14 to 15 days before vaccination. The bases are TGTGCCAGCAGTGGGGACTTGAGCTCCTACAATGAGCAGTTCTTC. This gives the protein CASSGDLSSYNEQFF. Extended through the reference TRBV25-1 and TRBJ2-1 proteins, this CDR3 yields the full variable domain: EADIYQTPRYLVIGTGKKITLECSQTMGHDKMYWYQQDPGMELHLIHYSYGVNSTEKGDLSSESTVSRIRTEHFPLTLESARPSHTSQYLCASSGDLSSYNEQFFGPGTRLTVL.